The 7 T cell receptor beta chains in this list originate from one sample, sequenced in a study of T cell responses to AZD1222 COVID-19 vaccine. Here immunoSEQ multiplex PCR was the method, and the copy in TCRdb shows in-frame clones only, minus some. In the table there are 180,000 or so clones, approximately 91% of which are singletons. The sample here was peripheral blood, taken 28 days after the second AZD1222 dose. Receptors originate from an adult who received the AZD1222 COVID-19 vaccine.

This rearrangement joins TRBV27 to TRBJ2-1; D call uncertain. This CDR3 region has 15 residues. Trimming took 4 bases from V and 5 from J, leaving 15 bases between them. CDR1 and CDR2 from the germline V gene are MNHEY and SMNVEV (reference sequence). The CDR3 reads CASSSDPTWNNEQFF. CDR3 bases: TGTGCCAGCAGTTCAGACCCGACATGGAACAATGAGCAGTTCTTC.

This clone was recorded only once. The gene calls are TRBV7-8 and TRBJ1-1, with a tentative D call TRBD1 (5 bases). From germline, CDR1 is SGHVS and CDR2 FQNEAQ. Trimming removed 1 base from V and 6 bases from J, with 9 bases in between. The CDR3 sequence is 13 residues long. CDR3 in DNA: TGTGCCAGCAGCTTAGGAGGGGTGGCTGAAGCTTTCTTT. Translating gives CASSLGGVAEAFF.

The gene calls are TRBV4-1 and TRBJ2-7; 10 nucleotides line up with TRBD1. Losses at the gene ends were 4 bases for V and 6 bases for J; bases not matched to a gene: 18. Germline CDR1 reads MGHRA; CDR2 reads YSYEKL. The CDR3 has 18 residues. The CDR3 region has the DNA TGCGCCAGCAGCCCTGGGTCCCTCCGGGACAGGGGTTGGGGCGAGCAGTACTTC. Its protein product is CASSPGSLRDRGWGEQYF.

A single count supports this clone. CDR3: CASSPRGLRATNEKLFF. The DNA for the CDR3 is TGTGCCAGCTCACCTAGGGGACTTCGAGCAACTAATGAAAAACTGTTTTTT. The rearrangement links TRBV18 to TRBJ1-4; D is possibly TRBD1 (5 bases). V lost 3 bases and J 0 bases, leaving 14 bases between the germline ends. CDR3 length: 17 amino acids. The germline CDR1 and CDR2 sequences are KGHSH and LQKENI.

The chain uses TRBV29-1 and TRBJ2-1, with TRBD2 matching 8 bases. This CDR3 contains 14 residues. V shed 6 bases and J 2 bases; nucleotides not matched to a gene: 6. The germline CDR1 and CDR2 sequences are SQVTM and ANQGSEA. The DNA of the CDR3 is TGCAGCGTAGTAGCGGGGAGGACCTACAATGAGCAGTTCTTC. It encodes CSVVAGRTYNEQFF.

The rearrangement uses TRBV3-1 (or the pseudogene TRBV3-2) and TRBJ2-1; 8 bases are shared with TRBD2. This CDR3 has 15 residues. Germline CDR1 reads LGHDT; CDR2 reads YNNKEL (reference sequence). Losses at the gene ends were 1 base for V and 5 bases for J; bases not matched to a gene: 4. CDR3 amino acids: CASSQGSGTNNEQFF. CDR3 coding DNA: TGTGCCAGCAGCCAAGGTAGCGGGACGAACAATGAGCAGTTCTTC.

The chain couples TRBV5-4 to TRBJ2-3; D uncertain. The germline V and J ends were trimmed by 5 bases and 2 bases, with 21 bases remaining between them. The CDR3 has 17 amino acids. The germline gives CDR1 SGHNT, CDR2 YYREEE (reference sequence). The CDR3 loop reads CASSHISALRPTDTQYF. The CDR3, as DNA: TGTGCCAGCAGTCACATTTCAGCATTGCGCCCCACAGATACGCAGTATTTT.